This TCR beta chain was captured by sequencing in a study of T cell changes during pregnancy in multiple sclerosis. The method was immunoSEQ multiplex PCR; TCRdb's version includes in-frame clones alone and lacks a portion of them. The repertoire holds about 34,000 clones, with under 90% as singletons. The sequencing here drew on CD8+ T cells from peripheral blood mononuclear cells, taken after pregnancy. This receptor was identified in a female donor with multiple sclerosis, enrolled in a pregnancy study.

The CDR3 loop is CASSQARAGAVTGELFF. The CDR3 DNA follows: TGTGCCAGCAGCCAGGCAAGGGCAGGGGCGGTCACCGGGGAGCTGTTTTTT. The chain carries TRBV7-2 and TRBJ2-2, with a possible D match to TRBD1 (6 bases). V lost 5 bases and J lost 4, with 20 bases in between. CDR1 and CDR2 from the germline V gene are SGHTA and FQGNSA. CDR3 length: 17 amino acids.